A single sample gave rise to the 23 T cell receptor beta chains below, sequenced in a study of chemoradiotherapy in HPV16-positive cancers. Clones were read by immunoSEQ multiplex PCR, and TCRdb kept only the in-frame ones, dropping some. Of 15,000 to 20,000 clones listed, more than 85% are singletons. The sequencing used blood, collected from a patient who underwent chemoradiotherapy. The receptors derive from a human donor with HPV-associated anogenital cancer.

J is TRBJ1-5 and V is TRBV27; D may be TRBD1 (5 bases). Germline V gene lookup returns CDR1 MNHEY and CDR2 SMNVEV (reference sequence). The CDR3 consists of 15 residues. Between the trimmed V and J ends, which lost 2 bases and 6 bases, there was a span of 14 bases. The CDR3 protein is CASSLSWGRGQPQHF. CDR3 bases: TGTGCCAGCAGTTTAAGCTGGGGAAGGGGTCAGCCCCAGCATTTT.

V and J are TRBV6-5 and TRBJ1-2; unclear D gene. This CDR3 is built from 15 residues. Per the germline V gene, CDR1 is MNHEY and CDR2 is SVGAGI. V was cut by 0 bases and J by 4 bases, with 12 bases left in between. The CDR3 sequence is CASSYSRDGGYGYTF. The DNA of the CDR3 is TGTGCCAGCAGTTACTCCCGCGACGGAGGCTATGGCTACACCTTC.

The J gene is TRBJ1-1, the V gene TRBV5-5; the D is unclear. CDR1 and CDR2 from the germline V gene are SGHKS and YYEKEE (reference sequence). The CDR3 is 15 amino acids. V shed 4 bases and J shed 3 bases, with 16 bases lying between them. CDR3 region: CASSREVGSYTEAFF. In nucleotides, the CDR3 is TGTGCCAGCAGCAGGGAGGTCGGGAGTTACACTGAAGCTTTCTTT.

The rearrangement links TRBV14 to TRBJ2-7; D gene unclear. Germline assignment: CDR1 SGHDN and CDR2 FVKESK. Trimming shortened V by 0 bases and J by 6 bases, and 6 bases separated the two germline ends. This CDR3 region has 12 residues. DNA of the CDR3: TGTGCCAGCAGCCAAGAACCCAGCGAGCAGTACTTC. It yields the protein CASSQEPSEQYF.

The chain uses TRBV6-5 and TRBJ1-5; no definite D call. Germline values: CDR1 MNHEY, CDR2 SVGAGI. This CDR3 contains 14 residues. With 6 bases removed from V and 3 bases from J, the gap between germline ends came to 12 bases. CDR3 residues: CASRERATNQPQHF. DNA of the CDR3: TGTGCCAGCAGGGAAAGGGCGACCAATCAGCCCCAGCATTTT.

The chain joins TRBV27 to TRBJ1-2, with D perhaps TRBD1 (5 bases). The CDR3 sequence is 14 residues long. Germline V lookup: CDR1 MNHEY, CDR2 SMNVEV (reference sequence). V was pared by 3 bases and J by 7 bases, with 15 bases between. CDR3 residues: CASSFSGTLRGYTF. In nucleotides, the CDR3 is TGTGCCAGCAGTTTCTCCGGGACTCTCCGTGGCTACACCTTC.

This sequence joins TRBV11-2 and TRBJ1-2; no firm D call. The CDR3 is 14 amino acids. Trimming cost V 1 base and J 4 bases, with 10 bases left between them. CDR1 is SGHAT, CDR2 FQNNGV, per germline. The CDR3 spells CASSLVPGPYGYTF. CDR3 nucleotides: TGTGCCAGCAGCTTAGTTCCGGGCCCCTATGGCTACACCTTC.

The chain combines TRBV6-1 with TRBJ1-5, with a weak D call TRBD1 (5 bases). CDR1 and CDR2 (germline): MNHNS, SASEGT. The CDR3 is made up of 15 amino acids. Trimming cost V 3 bases and J 1 base, with 10 bases left between them. CDR3 sequence (DNA): TGTGCCAGCAGTGAGGTGGGGGGGAGCAATCAGCCCCAGCATTTT. This encodes CASSEVGGSNQPQHF.

The chain combines TRBV6-5 with TRBJ1-2; D uncertain. CDR3 length: 12 amino acids. Deletions cut 2 bases from V and 8 bases from J, with 9 bases between. The germline V gene encodes CDR1 MNHEY and CDR2 SVGAGI. CDR3 nucleotides: TGTGCCAGCAGTTACGGAGGGTTAGGCTACACCTTC. Its translation is CASSYGGLGYTF.

This chain links TRBV6-6 with TRBJ1-6; D perhaps matches TRBD1 (6 bases). This CDR3 has 16 amino acids. Trimming took off 7 bases at V and 5 bases at J, with 18 bases between the two ends. The germline gives CDR1 MNHNY, CDR2 SVGAGI (reference sequence). Here the CDR3 reads CASIDIQGRDNSPLHF. The CDR3, as DNA: TGTGCCAGCATAGACATACAGGGCCGAGATAATTCACCCCTCCACTTT.

J is TRBJ2-1 and V is TRBV27; perhaps TRBD2 as D (6 bases). Germline CDR1 MNHEY, CDR2 SMNVEV (reference sequence). Deletions cut 5 bases from V and 10 bases from J, with 18 bases between. This CDR3 has 14 amino acids. The CDR3 nucleotides read TGTGCCAGCAGTCCTGAGGGTTTTGGGAGGGAGCAGTTCTTC. Amino acid sequence: CASSPEGFGREQFF.

The chain carries TRBV27 and TRBJ2-1; 7 bases are a match to TRBD2. V lost 5 bases to trimming and J lost 6 bases; unmatched junction nucleotides: 10. Germline V CDR1 and CDR2: MNHEY, SMNVEV (reference sequence). CDR3 length equals 15 residues. The DNA for the CDR3 is TGTGCCAGCAGTCCAGGAATTGGGACTACCAATGAGCAGTTCTTC. Translation gives CASSPGIGTTNEQFF.

The chain recombines TRBV2 with TRBJ2-7; D is ambiguous. With 1 base removed from V and 5 bases from J, the gap between germline ends came to 9 bases. The CDR3 is 13 amino acids. CDR1 and CDR2 from the germline V gene are SNHLY and FYNNEI. The CDR3 sequence is CASSEGSEDEQYF. The DNA for the CDR3 is TGTGCCAGCAGTGAAGGGAGCGAGGACGAGCAGTACTTC.

This chain links TRBV6-6 with TRBJ1-1, with a possible D match to TRBD1 (6 bases). The germline V and J ends were trimmed by 2 bases and 3 bases, with 10 bases remaining between them. CDR3 length: 14 residues. Germline V lookup: CDR1 MNHNY, CDR2 SVGAGI (reference sequence). The CDR3 spells CASSYQGTDTEAFF. The CDR3 nucleotides read TGTGCCAGCAGTTACCAGGGGACGGACACTGAAGCTTTCTTT.

The gene calls are TRBV6-1 and TRBJ1-5; the D gene is possibly TRBD1 (6 bases). Germline lookup yields CDR1 MNHNS and CDR2 SASEGT. Trimming removed 8 bases at V and 7 bases at J, with 18 bases between. This CDR3 is built from 14 residues. CDR3 DNA sequence: TGTGCCAGCGAGGAGACAGGTTTTTACCAGCCCCAGCATTTT. Amino acid sequence: CASEETGFYQPQHF.

CDR3 DNA: TGTGCCAGCAGCTTAGTCGGGGCAAGGGAGCAGTACTTC. Protein sequence: CASSLVGAREQYF. The rearrangement joins TRBV11-2 to TRBJ2-7; D is possibly TRBD1 or TRBD2 (5 bases each). Trimming pared 1 base from V and 7 bases from J, leaving 11 bases between. Per germline, CDR1 SGHAT and CDR2 FQNNGV. The CDR3 contains 13 residues.

The chain employs TRBV2 and TRBJ2-2, with D unclear. Germline lookup yields CDR1 SNHLY and CDR2 FYNNEI. Trimming cost V 0 bases and J 6 bases, with 8 bases left between them. The CDR3 extends over 14 amino acids. The CDR3 loop is CASSEARLAGELFF. In nucleotides, the CDR3 is TGTGCCAGCAGTGAAGCGCGGCTAGCCGGGGAGCTGTTTTTT.

This chain connects TRBV29-1 to TRBJ1-1; D not resolved. The length of the CDR3 is 13 residues. Between the trimmed V and J ends, which lost 6 bases and 0 bases, there was a span of 11 bases. Looked up from germline, CDR1 is SQVTM and CDR2 is ANQGSEA. CDR3 amino acids: CSVTRELNTEAFF. The CDR3 nucleotides read TGCAGCGTGACGAGGGAGTTGAACACTGAAGCTTTCTTT.

In its sample, this clone was seen once. V is TRBV7-9 and J is TRBJ2-5; TRBD2 matches at 8 bases. The ends lost 5 bases at V and 1 base at J; junction bases unmatched: 6. Germline V gene data show CDR1 as SEHNR and CDR2 as FQNEAQ (reference sequence). CDR3 size: 15 residues. The DNA of the CDR3 is TGTGCCAGCAGCCAGACGGGAGGGGGCCAAGAGACCCAGTACTTC. It encodes CASSQTGGGQETQYF.

The chain has TRBV7-6 and TRBJ2-6, with TRBD1 matching 9 bases. This CDR3 is built from 16 residues. V was clipped by 6 bases and J by 4 bases; unmatched bases: 7. The germline CDR1 and CDR2 sequences are SGHVS and FNYEAQ. Here the CDR3 reads CASRNRTGEGANVLTF. CDR3 sequence (DNA): TGTGCCAGCAGGAACCGGACAGGGGAAGGGGCCAACGTCCTGACTTTC. The full variable domain, its missing parts supplied by reference TRBV7-6 and TRBJ2-6, is GAGVSQSPRYKVTKRGQDVALRCDPISGHVSLYWYRQALGQGPEFLTYFNYEAQQDKSGLPNDRFSAERPEGSISTLTIQRTEQRDSAMYRCASRNRTGEGANVLTFGAGSRLTVL.

The chain recombines TRBV5-1 with TRBJ1-2; a weak D match, TRBD1 (6 bases). The V end lost 3 bases, the J end lost 7 bases, and 22 bases lay between the germline ends. CDR1 and CDR2 from the germline V gene are SGHRS and YFSETQ. The length of the CDR3 is 16 residues. The CDR3 protein is CASSSGPGQLLPGYTF. CDR3 DNA: TGCGCCAGCAGCTCCGGTCCGGGACAACTCCTTCCTGGCTACACCTTC. The whole variable domain, remainder taken from reference TRBV5-1 and TRBJ1-2, is KAGVTQTPRYLIKTRGQQVTLSCSPISGHRSVSWYQQTPGQGLQFLFEYFSETQRNKGNFPGRFSGRQFSNSRSEMNVSTLELGDSALYLCASSSGPGQLLPGYTFGSGTRLTVV.

J is TRBJ2-7 and V is TRBV11-3; D possibly corresponds to TRBD2 (7 bases). Per the germline V gene, CDR1 is SGHNT and CDR2 is YENEEA. The CDR3 runs 13 residues. V lost 5 bases to trimming and J lost 7 bases, with 15 bases between them. The CDR3 sequence: CASSVLGGREQYV. Here the CDR3 DNA reads TGTGCCAGCAGCGTGTTGGGGGGGCGTGAGCAGTACGTC.

The chain has TRBV11-3 and TRBJ2-5, with D maybe TRBD2 (5 bases). The CDR3 spans 14 residues. Trimming took 0 bases from V and 4 from J, leaving 9 bases between them. Germline V gene data show CDR1 as SGHNT and CDR2 as YENEEA. DNA for the CDR3: TGTGCCAGCAGCTTAGACGGGAACACAGAGACCCAGTACTTC. Translation gives CASSLDGNTETQYF.